A selection of T cell receptor beta chains follows, all from one sample in a study of Graves' ophthalmopathy and Graves' hyperthyroidism. TCRdb called the multiplex PCR reads again in MiXCR, with one record for every CDR3 protein. The sample lists 400,000 or so distinct CDR3 sequences, approximately 15% occurring once. Sequencing was performed on peripheral blood. Source of these receptors: a woman under 30 with stable Graves' hyperthyroidism. Each CDR3 is given without its conserved first and last residue.

J gene,V gene,CDR3 length,CDR3 protein
TRBJ1-1,TRBV12-3/TRBV12-4,12,ASSLSGWGTEAF
TRBJ1-5,TRBV6-1,12,ASSEGHGNQPQH
TRBJ1-1,TRBV5-1,12,ASSLPGRNTEAF
TRBJ1-6,TRBV4-2,12,ASSQAVSGSPLH
TRBJ2-7,TRBV27,13,ASSFLTGPPSEQY
TRBJ1-2,TRBV12-3/TRBV12-4,15,ASRYGQGRDTNYGYT
TRBJ2-7,TRBV6-2/TRBV6-3,13,ASSYAGTSGYEQY
TRBJ2-2,TRBV18,11,ASSPQGNGELF
TRBJ1-6,TRBV6-2/TRBV6-3,13,ASSSTQGGGSPLH
TRBJ2-5,TRBV19,13,ASKSRTRGQETQY
TRBJ1-1,TRBV6-1,13,ASSGGGEGGTEAF
TRBJ1-1,TRBV6-2/TRBV6-3,14,ASSYKDGAVNTEAF
TRBJ2-7,TRBV29-1,11,SVGGQYFYEQY
TRBJ2-5,TRBV9,15,ASSVRPSGGCEETQY
TRBJ2-5,TRBV29-1,11,SVDRPTQETQY
TRBJ2-5,TRBV20-1,12,SARGGSYQETQY
TRBJ2-2,TRBV4-1,12,ASSQAQGAGELF
TRBJ1-1,TRBV6-2/TRBV6-3,14,ASSYRIFSYYTEAF
TRBJ1-2,TRBV3-1,17,ASSQVELGHPERIYGYT
TRBJ2-7,TRBV7-2,13,ASSLMGVRSYEQY